This T cell receptor (beta chain) was sequenced during a study of sequential checkpoint blockade in melanoma. Study context: First-line arms were nivolumab then ipilimumab, or the reverse, randomized 1:1. After both sequences, patients received maintenance nivolumab.

TCRdb's copy holds only in-frame clones and misses some; the assay was immunoSEQ multiplex PCR. The sample includes about 10,000 clones, around three quarters of them seen just once. Treatment here: randomized to nivolumab then ipilimumab (arm A) or the reverse (arm B). Patients had received no earlier DNA-damaging chemotherapy. Sorted cells were live CD3+CD8+, lacking CD19 and CD56, from PBMCs. The TCR was taken from a human donor with melanoma. The specimen comprised CD8+ T cells sorted from blood (inferred from file names), sampled from a patient given nivolumab and ipilimumab in sequence.

In DNA, the CDR3 is TGTGCCAGCAGCCGAAAGGGACTAGCGGGGAACGAGCAGTACTTC. This encodes CASSRKGLAGNEQYF. The rearrangement links TRBV14 to TRBJ2-7; 13 bases fit TRBD2. Germline lookup yields CDR1 SGHDN and CDR2 FVKESK. V was clipped by 4 bases and J by 5 bases; unmatched bases: 5. This CDR3 region has 15 residues.